What follows are 17 T cell receptor beta chains derived from one specimen sequenced in a study of memory CD4+ T cells and cytomegalovirus serostatus (dated by TCRdb to about 2019). Single viable CD3+CD4+CD8-CD45RO+ cells were sorted as memory CD4+ T cells on a FACSAria II. Preparation of the library involved the immunoSEQ multiplex PCR assay. The table was pulled from immuneACCESS by TCRdb, which kept in-frame rearrangements only. Such tables lose some clones; where checked, under half of the loss comes from unresolved V genes, and the rest has no known cause. The sample has around 50,000 clones on record, about three quarters of them singletons. Around 1.1% of the sample belongs to the ten largest clones. The sequenced sample consisted of memory CD4+ T cells from blood. These receptors all come from an adult in good health and CMV-seronegative.

CDR3 residues: CASSPYIEVFDTEAFF. As DNA, the CDR3 is TGTGCCAGCAGCCCATATATCGAGGTTTTTGACACTGAAGCTTTCTTT. The chain recombines TRBV5-6 with TRBJ1-1; D gene unclear. V shed 4 bases and J shed 3 bases, with 19 bases lying between them. The CDR3 is made up of 16 amino acids. Looked up from germline, CDR1 is SGHDT and CDR2 is YYEEEE.

This chain connects TRBV5-1 to TRBJ2-1; 10 nucleotides match TRBD2. CDR1 is SGHRS, CDR2 YFSETQ, per germline. J was trimmed by 9 bases and V by 0 bases; bases with no gene match: 6. This CDR3 spans 15 amino acids. The CDR3 sequence: CASSLGRTSGIEQFF. CDR3 bases: TGCGCCAGCAGCTTGGGTCGGACTAGCGGCATTGAGCAGTTCTTC.

V usage is TRBV18 and J usage is TRBJ1-6; 11 positions match TRBD1. V dropped 5 bases and J dropped 8; count of bases not matched to a gene: 5. The CDR3 consists of 15 residues. Germline CDR1 reads KGHSH; CDR2 reads LQKENI. CDR3 DNA sequence: TGTGCCAGCTCATCCACGGACAGGGGGCATTCACCCCTCCACTTT. This sequence encodes CASSSTDRGHSPLHF.

This clone was observed once. The chain has TRBV5-1 and TRBJ2-1, with 8 positions matching TRBD2. The CDR3 consists of 18 residues. Germline-derived CDR1 and CDR2 are SGHRS and YFSETQ. The V segment lost 0 bases and the J segment 3 bases; nucleotides outside the gene matches: 11. CDR3 nucleotides: TGCGCCAGCAGCTTGGAGGGTAGCGGGGAACCCTACTACAATGAGCAGTTCTTC. This translates into CASSLEGSGEPYYNEQFF.

The rearrangement links TRBV19 to TRBJ1-2; the D is unclear. The V end lost 0 bases, the J end lost 2 bases, and 7 bases lay between the germline ends. This CDR3 is built from 14 residues. Per germline, CDR1 LNHDA and CDR2 SQIVND (reference sequence). CDR3 nucleotide sequence: TGTGCCAGTAGTATAGATCATGGGAACTATGGCTACACCTTC. Translation: CASSIDHGNYGYTF.

The chain has TRBV10-3 and TRBJ2-1; 7 nucleotides match TRBD2. CDR3 length: 13 amino acids. The trim removed 10 bases at V and 5 bases at J, leaving 8 bases unmatched. Germline V gene data show CDR1 as ENHRY and CDR2 as SYGVKD. CDR3 DNA: TGTGCCACCGGAGCGGGACGAAACAATGAGCAGTTCTTC. Encoded protein: CATGAGRNNEQFF.

The chain is built from TRBV27 and TRBJ2-2; D remains ambiguous. V was clipped by 8 bases and J by 1 base, with 23 bases between them. The germline CDR1 and CDR2 sequences are MNHEY and SMNVEV (reference sequence). The CDR3 has 18 residues. CDR3 amino acids: CASAGVPAGLRNTGELFF. CDR3 sequence (DNA): TGTGCCAGCGCTGGTGTTCCTGCAGGCCTTCGGAACACCGGGGAGCTGTTTTTT.

This sequence joins TRBV5-1 and TRBJ1-1; 8 bases align to TRBD1. Germline V lookup: CDR1 SGHRS, CDR2 YFSETQ. The J segment lost 0 bases and the V segment lost 1 base, leaving 5 bases of the junction unmatched. The CDR3 has 16 residues. CDR3 sequence: CASSLLVTGVNTEAFF. The CDR3 region has the DNA TGCGCCAGCAGCTTGTTGGTGACAGGGGTGAACACTGAAGCTTTCTTT.

The V gene is TRBV6-1, the J gene TRBJ2-2, with TRBD1 matching over 7 bases. This CDR3 region has 13 residues. Germline CDR1 reads MNHNS; CDR2 reads SASEGT. The V gene end was trimmed by 6 bases and the J gene end by 9 bases; junction bases not matched to a gene: 7. CDR3 sequence: CASSDRDVRELFF. In nucleotides, the CDR3 is TGTGCCAGCAGCGACAGGGATGTTAGGGAGCTGTTTTTT.

The chain recombines TRBV10-3 with TRBJ1-1; 9 nucleotides agree with TRBD1. The CDR3 has 13 residues. V lost 4 bases and J lost 5; bases outside the gene matches: 2. Germline-derived CDR1 and CDR2 are ENHRY and SYGVKD. Here the CDR3 reads CAISGTGDTEAFF. CDR3 nucleotides: TGTGCCATCAGTGGGACAGGGGATACTGAAGCTTTCTTT.

The chain combines TRBV5-4 with TRBJ2-4; 10 positions agree with TRBD1. The V gene's germline CDR1 is SGHNT and CDR2 YYREEE (reference sequence). J was trimmed by 0 bases and V by 6 bases; bases with no gene match: 12. CDR3 length equals 18 residues. The CDR3 DNA is TGTGCCAGCACCCGCTTACAGACAGGGGGCGCAGCCAAAAACATTCAGTACTTC. It encodes CASTRLQTGGAAKNIQYF.

This chain uses TRBV2 with TRBJ2-7, with D possibly TRBD2 on 6 matching bases. The germline V and J ends were trimmed by 4 bases and 3 bases, with 10 bases remaining between them. CDR1 and CDR2 from the germline V gene are SNHLY and FYNNEI. The CDR3 spans 13 residues. Here the CDR3 DNA reads TGTGCCAGCAGTGCGGGAGACCTCTACGAGCAGTACTTC. As protein: CASSAGDLYEQYF.

This chain joins TRBV11-2 and TRBJ1-3, with 7 bases aligning to TRBD1. The trim removed 3 bases at V and 7 bases at J, leaving 15 bases unmatched. This CDR3 is built from 17 residues. Germline CDR1 SGHAT, CDR2 FQNNGV. Here the CDR3 reads CASSLNQPRDSGNTIYF. The CDR3 nucleotides read TGTGCCAGCAGCTTGAATCAACCCCGGGACAGTGGGAACACCATATATTTT.

To note about this clone: This sample includes further DNA sequences coding for the same CDR3. The V call is TRBV6-4, the J call TRBJ1-1; D not certain. Germline V gene sequence: CDR1 MRHNA, CDR2 SNTAGT. V was pared by 3 bases and J by 1 base, with 6 bases between. The CDR3 consists of 13 residues. CDR3 sequence: CASSETWNTEAFF. Here the CDR3 DNA reads TGTGCCAGCAGTGAGACATGGAACACTGAAGCTTTCTTT.

The CDR3 loop is CASSLANRAGETQYF. The CDR3 DNA follows: TGTGCCAGCAGCTTGGCCAACAGGGCAGGAGAGACCCAGTACTTC. The chain has TRBV5-4 and TRBJ2-5, with D possibly being TRBD1 (6 bases). The CDR3 loop spans 15 amino acids. Germline V gives CDR1 SGHNT, CDR2 YYREEE (reference sequence). The V gene lost 0 bases and the J gene lost 4 bases, with 13 bases spanning the gap.

This clone came up once. The CDR3 coding sequence is TGTGCCATCATAGTAATGATAGCGAGGTTTGAGGGTGAAAAACTGTTTTTT. It yields the protein CAIIVMIARFEGEKLFF. This chain links TRBV10-3 with TRBJ1-4; D remains unclear. Germline loops: CDR1 ENHRY, CDR2 SYGVKD. The V end was cut by 7 bases, the J end by 7 bases, with 25 bases between. CDR3 length: 17 amino acids.

The chain combines TRBV27 with TRBJ2-7; D remains unclear. The CDR3 contains 15 residues. Germline CDR1 reads MNHEY; CDR2 reads SMNVEV (reference sequence). Trimming removed 8 bases from V and 4 bases from J, with 21 bases in between. The CDR3 reads CASSFPGAATYEQYF. The CDR3 region has the DNA TGTGCCAGCTCCTTCCCGGGCGCCGCAACTTACGAGCAGTACTTC.